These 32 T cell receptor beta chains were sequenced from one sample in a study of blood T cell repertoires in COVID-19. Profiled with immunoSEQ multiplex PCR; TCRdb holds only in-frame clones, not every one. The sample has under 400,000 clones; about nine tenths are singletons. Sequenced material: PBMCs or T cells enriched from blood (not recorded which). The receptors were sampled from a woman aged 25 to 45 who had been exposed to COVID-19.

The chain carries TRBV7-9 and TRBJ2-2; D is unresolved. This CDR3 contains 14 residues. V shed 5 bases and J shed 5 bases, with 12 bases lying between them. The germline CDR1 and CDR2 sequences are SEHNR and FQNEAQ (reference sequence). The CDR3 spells CASSPRAGTGELFF. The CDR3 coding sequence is TGTGCCAGCAGCCCCCGAGCCGGTACCGGGGAGCTGTTTTTT.

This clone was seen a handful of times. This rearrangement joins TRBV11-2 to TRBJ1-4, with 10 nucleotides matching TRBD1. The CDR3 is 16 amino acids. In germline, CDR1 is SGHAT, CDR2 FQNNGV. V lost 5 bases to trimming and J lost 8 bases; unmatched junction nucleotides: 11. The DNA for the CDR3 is TGTGCCAGCAGCCCCCGGGACAGGGGATTAAGAGAAAAACTGTTTTTT. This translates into CASSPRDRGLREKLFF.

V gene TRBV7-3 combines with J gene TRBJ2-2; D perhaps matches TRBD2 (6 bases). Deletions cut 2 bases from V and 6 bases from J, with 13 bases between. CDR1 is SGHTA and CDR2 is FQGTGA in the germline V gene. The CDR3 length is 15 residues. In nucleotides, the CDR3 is TGTGCCAGCAGCTTAGGCGGGACTCCCTCCGGGGAGCTGTTTTTT. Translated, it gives CASSLGGTPSGELFF.

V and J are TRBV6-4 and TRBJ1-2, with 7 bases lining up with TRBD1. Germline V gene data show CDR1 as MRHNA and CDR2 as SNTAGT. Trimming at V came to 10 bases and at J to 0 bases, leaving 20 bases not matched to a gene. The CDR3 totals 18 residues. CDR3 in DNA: TGTGCCACCCACGATGGCCTATCCGGACAGGACCCTAACTATGGCTACACCTTC. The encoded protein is CATHDGLSGQDPNYGYTF.

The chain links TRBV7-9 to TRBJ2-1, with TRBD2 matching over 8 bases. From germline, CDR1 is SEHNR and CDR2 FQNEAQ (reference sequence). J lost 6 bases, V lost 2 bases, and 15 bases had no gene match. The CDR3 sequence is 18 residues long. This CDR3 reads CASSLRRSSGRGINEQFF. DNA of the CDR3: TGTGCCAGCAGCTTACGGCGGTCTAGCGGGCGGGGAATCAATGAGCAGTTCTTC.

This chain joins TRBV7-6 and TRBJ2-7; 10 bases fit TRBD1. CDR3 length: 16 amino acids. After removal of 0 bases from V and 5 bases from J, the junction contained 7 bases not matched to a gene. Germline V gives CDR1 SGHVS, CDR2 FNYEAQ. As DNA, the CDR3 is TGTGCCAGCAGCTTAGCGGGAGGGACAGGGGACCACGAGCAGTACTTC. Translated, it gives CASSLAGGTGDHEQYF. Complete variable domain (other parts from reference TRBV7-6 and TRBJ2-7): GAGVSQSPRYKVTKRGQDVALRCDPISGHVSLYWYRQALGQGPEFLTYFNYEAQQDKSGLPNDRFSAERPEGSISTLTIQRTEQRDSAMYRCASSLAGGTGDHEQYFGPGTRLTVT.

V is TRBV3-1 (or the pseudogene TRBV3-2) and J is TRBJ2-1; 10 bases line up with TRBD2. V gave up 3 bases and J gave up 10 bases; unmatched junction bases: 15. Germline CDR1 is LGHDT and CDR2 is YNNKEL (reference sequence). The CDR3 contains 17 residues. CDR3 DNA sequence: TGTGCCAGCAGCCACTTGGGGGGTAGCGGGAGGTTGCGGGAGCAGTTCTTC. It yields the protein CASSHLGGSGRLREQFF.

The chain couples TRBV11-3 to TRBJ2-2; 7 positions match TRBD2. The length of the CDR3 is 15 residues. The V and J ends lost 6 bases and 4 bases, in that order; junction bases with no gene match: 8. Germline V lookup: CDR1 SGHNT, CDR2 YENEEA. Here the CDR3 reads CASSPRPGGTGELFF. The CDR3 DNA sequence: TGTGCCAGCAGTCCGCGACCGGGGGGCACCGGGGAGCTGTTTTTT.

The CDR3 DNA reads TGTGCCAGCCGTCCAGGGGGCACAGATACGCAGTATTTT. Amino acid sequence: CASRPGGTDTQYF. The chain uses TRBV2 and TRBJ2-3, with D possibly TRBD1 on 6 matching bases. Trimming stripped 8 bases from V and 1 base from J, with 10 bases between. The CDR3 sequence is 13 residues long. Germline CDR1 SNHLY, CDR2 FYNNEI.

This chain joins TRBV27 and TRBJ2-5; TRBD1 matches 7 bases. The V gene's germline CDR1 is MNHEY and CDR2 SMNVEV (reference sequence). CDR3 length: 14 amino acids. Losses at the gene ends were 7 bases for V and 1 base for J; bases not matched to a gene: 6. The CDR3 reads CASNRQGSQETQYF. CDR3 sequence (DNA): TGTGCCAGCAATCGACAGGGCTCCCAAGAGACCCAGTACTTC.

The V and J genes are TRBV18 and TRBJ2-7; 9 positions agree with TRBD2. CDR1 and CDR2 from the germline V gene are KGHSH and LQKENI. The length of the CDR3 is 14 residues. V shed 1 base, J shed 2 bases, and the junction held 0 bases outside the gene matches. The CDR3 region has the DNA TGTGCCAGCTCACCACGCGGGAGGGCCTACGAGCAGTACTTC. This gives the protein CASSPRGRAYEQYF.

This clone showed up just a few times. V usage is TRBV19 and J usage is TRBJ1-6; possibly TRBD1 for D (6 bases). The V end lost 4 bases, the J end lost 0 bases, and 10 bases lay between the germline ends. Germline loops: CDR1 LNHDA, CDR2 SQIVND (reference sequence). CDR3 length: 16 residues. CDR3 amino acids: CASSNQGHSYNSPLHF. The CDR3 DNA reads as TGTGCCAGTAGTAACCAGGGACACTCCTATAATTCACCCCTCCACTTT.

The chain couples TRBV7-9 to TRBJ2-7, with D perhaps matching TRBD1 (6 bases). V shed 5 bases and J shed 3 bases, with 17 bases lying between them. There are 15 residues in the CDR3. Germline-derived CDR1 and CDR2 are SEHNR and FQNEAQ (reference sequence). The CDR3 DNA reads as TGTGCCAGCAGCACCCTTGGCAGGGGTGGCTACGAGCAGTACTTC. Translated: CASSTLGRGGYEQYF.

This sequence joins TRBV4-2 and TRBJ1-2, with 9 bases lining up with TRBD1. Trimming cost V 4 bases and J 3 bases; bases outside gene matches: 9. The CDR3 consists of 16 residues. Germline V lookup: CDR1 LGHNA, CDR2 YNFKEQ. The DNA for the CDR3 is TGTGCCAGCAGCCCCGCGACAGGGGGATCCCACTATGGCTACACCTTC. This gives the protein CASSPATGGSHYGYTF.

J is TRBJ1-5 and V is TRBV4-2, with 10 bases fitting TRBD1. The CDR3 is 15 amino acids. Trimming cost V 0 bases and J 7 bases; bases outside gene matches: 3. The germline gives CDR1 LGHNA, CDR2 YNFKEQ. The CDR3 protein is CASSQEGQGGQPQHF. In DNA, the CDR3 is TGTGCCAGCAGCCAAGAAGGACAGGGGGGGCAGCCCCAGCATTTT.

The chain's CDR3 is CASSAGTGSPLHF. For the CDR3, the DNA is TGTGCCAGCAGCGCTGGGACAGGTTCACCCCTCCACTTT. This chain connects TRBV11-3 to TRBJ1-6; 8 nucleotides align to TRBD1. CDR1 and CDR2 (germline): SGHNT, YENEEA. The CDR3 loop spans 13 amino acids. J lost 9 bases, V lost 5 bases, and 3 bases had no gene match. Full variable domain (outside the CDR3, taken from reference TRBV11-3 and TRBJ1-6): EAGVVQSPRYKIIEKKQPVAFWCNPISGHNTLYWYLQNLGQGPELLIRYENEEAVDDSQLPKDRFSAERLKGVDSTLKIQPAELGDSAVYLCASSAGTGSPLHFGNGTRLTVT.

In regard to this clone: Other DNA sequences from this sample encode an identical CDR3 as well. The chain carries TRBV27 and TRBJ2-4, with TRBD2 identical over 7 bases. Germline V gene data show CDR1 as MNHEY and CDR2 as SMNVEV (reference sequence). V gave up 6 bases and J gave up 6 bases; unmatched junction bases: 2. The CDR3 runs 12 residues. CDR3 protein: CASRGGVNIQYF. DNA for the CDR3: TGTGCCAGCAGGGGGGGGGTAAACATTCAGTACTTC.

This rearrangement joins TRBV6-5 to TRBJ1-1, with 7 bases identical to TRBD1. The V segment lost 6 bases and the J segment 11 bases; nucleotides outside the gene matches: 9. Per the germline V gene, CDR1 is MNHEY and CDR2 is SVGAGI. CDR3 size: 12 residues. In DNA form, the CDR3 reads TGTGCCAGCAGCACAGGGGAGGCAATGGCTTTCTTT. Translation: CASSTGEAMAFF.

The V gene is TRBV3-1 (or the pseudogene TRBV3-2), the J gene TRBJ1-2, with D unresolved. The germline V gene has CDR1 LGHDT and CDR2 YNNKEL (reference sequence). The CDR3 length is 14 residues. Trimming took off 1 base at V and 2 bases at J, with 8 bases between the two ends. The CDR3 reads CASSQVLQNYGYTF. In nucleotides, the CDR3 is TGTGCCAGCAGCCAAGTTCTACAGAACTATGGCTACACCTTC.

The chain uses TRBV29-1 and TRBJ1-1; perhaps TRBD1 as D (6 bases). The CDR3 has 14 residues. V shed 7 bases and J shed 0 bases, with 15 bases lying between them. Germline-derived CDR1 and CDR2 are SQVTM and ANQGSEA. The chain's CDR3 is CSGTRTVLNTEAFF. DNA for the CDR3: TGCAGCGGGACAAGGACAGTCCTGAACACTGAAGCTTTCTTT.

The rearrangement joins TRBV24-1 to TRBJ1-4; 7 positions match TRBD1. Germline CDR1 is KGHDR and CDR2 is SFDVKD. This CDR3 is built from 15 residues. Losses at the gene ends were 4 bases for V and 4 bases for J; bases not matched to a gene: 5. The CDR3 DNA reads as TGTGCCACCAGTGACCCTGGACAGGTTAATGAAAAACTGTTTTTT. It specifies CATSDPGQVNEKLFF.

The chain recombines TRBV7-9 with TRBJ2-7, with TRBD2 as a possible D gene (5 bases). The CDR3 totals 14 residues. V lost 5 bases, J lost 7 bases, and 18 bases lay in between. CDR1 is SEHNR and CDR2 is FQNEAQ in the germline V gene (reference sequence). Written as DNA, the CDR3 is TGTGCCAGCAGCCCACCGTCCCGTTCGGGAGAGCAGTACTTC. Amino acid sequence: CASSPPSRSGEQYF.

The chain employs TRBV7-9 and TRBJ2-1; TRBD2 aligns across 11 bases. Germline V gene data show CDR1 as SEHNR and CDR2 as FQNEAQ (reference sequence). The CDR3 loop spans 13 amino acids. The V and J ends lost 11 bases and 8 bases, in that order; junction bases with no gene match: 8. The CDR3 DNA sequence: TGTGCCTCGCTACTAGCGGGAGAGGATGAGCAGTTCTTC. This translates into CASLLAGEDEQFF.

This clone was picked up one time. The CDR3 DNA sequence: TGTGCCAGCAAGGAGGGCAGTTATACCAAAAACATTCAGTACTTC. Protein: CASKEGSYTKNIQYF. The chain joins TRBV2 to TRBJ2-4; TRBD2 might be the D (6 bases). Trimming shortened V by 7 bases and J by 2 bases, and 15 bases separated the two germline ends. Germline loops: CDR1 SNHLY, CDR2 FYNNEI. CDR3 size: 15 residues.

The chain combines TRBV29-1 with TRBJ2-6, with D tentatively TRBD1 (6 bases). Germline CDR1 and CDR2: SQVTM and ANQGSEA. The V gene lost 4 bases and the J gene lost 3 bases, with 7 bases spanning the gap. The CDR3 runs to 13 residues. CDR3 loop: CSVGGLGANVLTF. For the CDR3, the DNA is TGCAGCGTTGGGGGGCTTGGGGCCAACGTCCTGACTTTC.

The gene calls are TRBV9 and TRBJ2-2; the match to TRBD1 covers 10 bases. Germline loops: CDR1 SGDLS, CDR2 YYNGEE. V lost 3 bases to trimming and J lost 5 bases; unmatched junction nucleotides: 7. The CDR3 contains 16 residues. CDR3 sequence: CASSESGTGVTGELFF. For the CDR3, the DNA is TGTGCCAGCAGCGAATCCGGGACAGGGGTGACCGGGGAGCTGTTTTTT.

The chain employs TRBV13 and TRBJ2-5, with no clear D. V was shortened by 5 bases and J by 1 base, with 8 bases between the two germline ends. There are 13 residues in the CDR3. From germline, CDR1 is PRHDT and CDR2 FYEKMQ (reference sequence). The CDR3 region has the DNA TGTGCCAGCAGCCAAACGCGCCAAGAGACCCAGTACTTC. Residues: CASSQTRQETQYF.

The CDR3 protein is CASTSSGTGYEKLFF. In nucleotides, the CDR3 is TGTGCCAGCACTTCATCCGGGACAGGGTATGAAAAACTGTTTTTT. The chain is built from TRBV6-5 and TRBJ1-4; 9 nucleotides match TRBD1. This CDR3 is 15 amino acids long. CDR1 is MNHEY, CDR2 SVGAGI, per germline. V shed 7 bases and J 6 bases; nucleotides not matched to a gene: 9.

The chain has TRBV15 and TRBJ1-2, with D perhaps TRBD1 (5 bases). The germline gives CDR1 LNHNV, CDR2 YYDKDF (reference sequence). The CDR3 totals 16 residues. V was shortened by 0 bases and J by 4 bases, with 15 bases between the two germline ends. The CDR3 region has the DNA TGTGCCACCAGCAGAGATCCCCTGGGACTCCTCTATGGCTACACCTTC. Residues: CATSRDPLGLLYGYTF.

The CDR3 region is CASSYYGQRFSGNTIYF. CDR3 sequence (DNA): TGTGCCAGCAGTTATTATGGACAGCGATTCTCTGGAAACACCATATATTTT. The genes are TRBV5-8 and TRBJ1-3, with D tentatively TRBD1 (6 bases). The CDR3 totals 17 residues. V was cut by 5 bases and J by 0 bases, with 18 bases left in between. CDR1 is SGHTS, CDR2 YDEGEE, per germline.

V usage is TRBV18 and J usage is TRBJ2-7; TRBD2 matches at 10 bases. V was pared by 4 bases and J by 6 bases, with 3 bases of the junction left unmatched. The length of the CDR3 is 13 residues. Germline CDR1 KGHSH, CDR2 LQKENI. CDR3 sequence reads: CASSQAGGAEQYF. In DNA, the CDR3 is TGTGCCAGCTCACAAGCGGGGGGGGCCGAGCAGTACTTC.

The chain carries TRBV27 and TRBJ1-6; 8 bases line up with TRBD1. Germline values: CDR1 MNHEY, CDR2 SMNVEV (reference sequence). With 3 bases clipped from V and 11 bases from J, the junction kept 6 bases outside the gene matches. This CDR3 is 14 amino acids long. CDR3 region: CASSFQGAMTPLHF. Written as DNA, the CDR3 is TGTGCCAGCAGTTTTCAGGGGGCGATGACACCCCTCCACTTT.